The 17 T cell receptor beta chains presented below share a single source sample, sequenced in a study of T cell responses to AZD1222 COVID-19 vaccine. The repertoire was sequenced with immunoSEQ multiplex PCR; TCRdb's copy has only in-frame clones and lacks some. The sample shows 120,000 or so clones, approximately 88% of them seen only once. The sample consisted of peripheral blood, taken on day 0 of AZD1222 vaccination. These receptors all come from an adult in good health.

The count of this clone is one. V gene TRBV27 combines with J gene TRBJ2-7; 11 nucleotides agree with TRBD2. From germline, CDR1 is MNHEY and CDR2 SMNVEV (reference sequence). CDR3 size: 15 residues. J gave up 3 bases and V 6 bases, and 7 bases lay outside the gene matches. CDR3 bases: TGTGCCAGCAGGCGGACTAGCGGGTACTTCTACGAGCAGTACTTC. The encoded protein is CASRRTSGYFYEQYF.

The rearrangement links TRBV19 to TRBJ2-7; 7 positions agree with TRBD2. The CDR3 extends over 16 amino acids. V shed 5 bases, J shed 3 bases, and the junction held 13 bases outside the gene matches. From germline, CDR1 is LNHDA and CDR2 SQIVND (reference sequence). The CDR3, as DNA: TGTGCCAGTAGTGGGGGATCGGCGGGAGCTCTCTACGAGCAGTACTTC. It specifies CASSGGSAGALYEQYF.

The chain has TRBV10-2 and TRBJ1-1; D remains unclear. Trimming cost V 10 bases and J 1 base, with 10 bases left between them. Germline V gene lookup returns CDR1 WSHSY and CDR2 SAAADI. The CDR3 spans 12 residues. This CDR3 is CAISDGNTEAFF. CDR3 nucleotide sequence: TGCGCCATCTCAGACGGGAACACTGAAGCTTTCTTT.

This chain links TRBV6-5 with TRBJ1-1, with a possible D match to TRBD1 (6 bases). Germline V gene data show CDR1 as MNHEY and CDR2 as SVGAGI. Trimming shortened V by 7 bases and J by 4 bases, and 19 bases separated the two germline ends. The CDR3 length is 15 residues. CDR3 sequence reads: CASNPLGGGGTEAFF. CDR3 sequence (DNA): TGTGCCAGCAACCCGCTAGGGGGTGGTGGCACTGAAGCTTTCTTT.

The chain links TRBV2 to TRBJ1-6, with a possible D match to TRBD1 (6 bases). The CDR3 loop spans 11 amino acids. Germline V gene lookup returns CDR1 SNHLY and CDR2 FYNNEI. Trimming left V 5 bases short and J 13 bases short, with 9 bases between. The CDR3 DNA follows: TGTGCCAGCAGTCCACAGGGCCCCCTCCACTTT. Its translation: CASSPQGPLHF.

The count of this clone is one. This chain links TRBV19 with TRBJ1-2, with D maybe TRBD1 (5 bases). The CDR3 loop spans 15 amino acids. Per germline, CDR1 LNHDA and CDR2 SQIVND (reference sequence). Trimming pared 3 bases from V and 6 bases from J, leaving 17 bases between. The CDR3 bases are TGTGCCAGTAGTATCGGGCAGGGTTTGGGGGATGGCTACACCTTC. Translated, it gives CASSIGQGLGDGYTF.

This clone was detected a few times. This chain connects TRBV21-1 to TRBJ2-2; the table calls TRBD2, which could not be checked here. TRBV21-1 has pseudogene status. The CDR3 runs 19 residues. The CDR3 reads CASSPIEASGSTDTGELFF. Written as DNA, the CDR3 is TGTGCCAGCAGCCCCATAGAGGCTAGCGGGAGTACGGACACCGGGGAGCTGTTTTTT.

The sample holds a few counts of this clone. The V gene is TRBV4-3, the J gene TRBJ2-7; 11 bases fit TRBD1. This CDR3 spans 15 amino acids. The junction had 9 bases not matched to a gene; V was cut back by 6 bases and J by 5 bases. CDR1 and CDR2 (germline): LGHNA, YSLEER. CDR3 sequence (DNA): TGCGCCAGCAGGCCAAGGACAGGGGGCCCGGACGAGCAGTACTTC. Residues: CASRPRTGGPDEQYF.

The rearrangement joins TRBV9 to TRBJ2-7; the match to TRBD2 covers 9 bases. This CDR3 region has 14 residues. V lost 0 bases to trimming and J lost 6 bases; unmatched junction nucleotides: 4. Germline V lookup: CDR1 SGDLS, CDR2 YYNGEE. CDR3 in DNA: TGTGCCAGCAGCGTAGGCGGGAGGGCTTCCGAGCAGTACTTC. Translated: CASSVGGRASEQYF.

The rearrangement links TRBV19 to TRBJ2-7; 8 bases are a match to TRBD2. Trimming took 2 bases from V and 4 from J; bases not matched to a gene: 7. The V gene's germline CDR1 is LNHDA and CDR2 SQIVND (reference sequence). The CDR3 consists of 15 residues. This CDR3 reads CASSITTSGRYEQYF. The CDR3 region has the DNA TGTGCCAGTAGTATAACTACTAGCGGAAGATACGAGCAGTACTTC. Using reference TRBV19 and TRBJ2-7 for the parts outside the CDR3, the full variable domain is DGGITQSPKYLFRKEGQNVTLSCEQNLNHDAMYWYRQDPGQGLRLIYYSQIVNDFQKGDIAEGYSVSREKKESFPLTVTSAQKNPTAFYLCASSITTSGRYEQYFGPGTRLTVT.

The chain uses TRBV12-3 or TRBV12-4 and TRBJ1-1; perhaps TRBD1 as D (6 bases). V lost 5 bases to trimming and J lost 10 bases, with 17 bases between them. The CDR3 runs to 13 residues. CDR3 sequence (DNA): TGTGCCAGCAGTCCATCACAGGGCCGCGGAGCTTTCTTT. Its translation: CASSPSQGRGAFF.

In DNA, the CDR3 is TGTGCCAGCAGTGAATGGCGGGAGAAGACCCAGTACTTC. Its translation: CASSEWREKTQYF. This chain links TRBV2 with TRBJ2-5, with 7 bases matching TRBD2. V gave up 2 bases and J gave up 6 bases; unmatched junction bases: 3. This CDR3 has 13 residues. Per the germline V gene, CDR1 is SNHLY and CDR2 is FYNNEI.

The chain joins TRBV19 to TRBJ2-1; D might be TRBD2 (5 bases). This CDR3 spans 15 amino acids. In germline, CDR1 is LNHDA, CDR2 SQIVND (reference sequence). Trimming left V 3 bases short and J 2 bases short, with 11 bases between. CDR3 bases: TGTGCCAGTAGTATTGGCCTAGCTGCCTACAATGAGCAGTTCTTC. This translates into CASSIGLAAYNEQFF.

This chain joins TRBV18 and TRBJ2-7; the D is unclear. The germline CDR1 and CDR2 sequences are KGHSH and LQKENI. V shed 3 bases and J shed 2 bases, with 8 bases lying between them. The CDR3 length is 13 residues. CDR3 sequence: CASSPMQTYEQYF. The CDR3 DNA is TGTGCCAGCTCACCGATGCAGACCTACGAGCAGTACTTC.

This chain joins TRBV5-8 and TRBJ1-4; possible D gene TRBD1, 5 bases. V lost 4 bases and J 4 bases, leaving 11 bases between the germline ends. From germline, CDR1 is SGHTS and CDR2 YDEGEE. This CDR3 comprises 14 residues. The CDR3 bases are TGTGCCAGCAGCAACCGGGGCCTTAATGAAAAACTGTTTTTT. The encoded protein is CASSNRGLNEKLFF.

The chain has TRBV4-1 and TRBJ1-5; D is unresolved. V was shortened by 0 bases and J by 1 base, with 7 bases between the two germline ends. The CDR3 has 15 amino acids. In germline, CDR1 is MGHRA, CDR2 YSYEKL. The CDR3 loop is CASSQDHRSNQPQHF. The CDR3 nucleotides read TGCGCCAGCAGCCAAGATCATCGGAGCAATCAGCCCCAGCATTTT.

This clone appeared once. V is TRBV7-8 and J is TRBJ1-5, with TRBD1 matching 9 bases. This CDR3 has 15 amino acids. The J segment lost 4 bases and the V segment lost 2 bases, leaving 3 bases of the junction unmatched. The germline CDR1 and CDR2 sequences are SGHVS and FQNEAQ. The DNA of the CDR3 is TGTGCCAGCAGCTTAACAGGGGGCGCGAATCAGCCCCAGCATTTT. It encodes CASSLTGGANQPQHF.